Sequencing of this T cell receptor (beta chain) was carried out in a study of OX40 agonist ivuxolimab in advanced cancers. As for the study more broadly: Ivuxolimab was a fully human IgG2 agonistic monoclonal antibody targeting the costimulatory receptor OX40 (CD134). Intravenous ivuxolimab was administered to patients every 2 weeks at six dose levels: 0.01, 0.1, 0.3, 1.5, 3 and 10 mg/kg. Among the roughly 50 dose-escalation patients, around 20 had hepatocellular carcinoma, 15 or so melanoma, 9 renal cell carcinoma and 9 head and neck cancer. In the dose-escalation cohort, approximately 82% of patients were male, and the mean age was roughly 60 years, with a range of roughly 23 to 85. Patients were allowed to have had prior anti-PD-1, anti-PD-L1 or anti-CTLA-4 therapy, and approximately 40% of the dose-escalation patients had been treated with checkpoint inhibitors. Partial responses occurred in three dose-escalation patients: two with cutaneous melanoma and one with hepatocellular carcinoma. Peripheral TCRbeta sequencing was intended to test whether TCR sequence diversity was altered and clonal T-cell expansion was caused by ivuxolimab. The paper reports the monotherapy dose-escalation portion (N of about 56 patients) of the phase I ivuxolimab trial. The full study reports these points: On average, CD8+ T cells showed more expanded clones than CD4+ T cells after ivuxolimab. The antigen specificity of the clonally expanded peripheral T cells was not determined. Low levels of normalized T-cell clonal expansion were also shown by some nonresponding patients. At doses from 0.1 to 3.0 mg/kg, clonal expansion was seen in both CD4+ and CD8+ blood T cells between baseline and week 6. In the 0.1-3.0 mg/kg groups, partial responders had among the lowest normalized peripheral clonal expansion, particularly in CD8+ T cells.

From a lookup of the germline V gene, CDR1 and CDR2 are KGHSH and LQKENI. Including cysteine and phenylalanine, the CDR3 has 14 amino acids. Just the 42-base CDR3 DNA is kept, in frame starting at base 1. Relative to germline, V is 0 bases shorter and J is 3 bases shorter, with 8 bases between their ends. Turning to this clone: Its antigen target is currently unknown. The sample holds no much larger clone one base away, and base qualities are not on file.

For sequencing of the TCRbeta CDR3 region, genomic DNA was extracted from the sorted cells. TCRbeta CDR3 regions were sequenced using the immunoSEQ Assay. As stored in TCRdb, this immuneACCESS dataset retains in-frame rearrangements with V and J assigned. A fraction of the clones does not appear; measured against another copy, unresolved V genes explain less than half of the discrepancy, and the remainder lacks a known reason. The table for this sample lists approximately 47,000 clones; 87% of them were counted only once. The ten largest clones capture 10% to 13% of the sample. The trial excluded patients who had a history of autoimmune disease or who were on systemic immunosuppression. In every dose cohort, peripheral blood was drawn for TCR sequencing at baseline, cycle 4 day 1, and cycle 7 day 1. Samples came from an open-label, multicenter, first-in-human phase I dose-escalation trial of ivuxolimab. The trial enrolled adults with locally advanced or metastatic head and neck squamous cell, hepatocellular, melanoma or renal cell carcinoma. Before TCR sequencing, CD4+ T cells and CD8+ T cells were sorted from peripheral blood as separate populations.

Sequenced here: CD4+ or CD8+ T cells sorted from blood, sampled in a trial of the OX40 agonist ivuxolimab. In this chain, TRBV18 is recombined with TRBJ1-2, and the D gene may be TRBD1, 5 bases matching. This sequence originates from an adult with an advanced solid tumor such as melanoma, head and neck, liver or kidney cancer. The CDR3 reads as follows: CASSPPVGDYGYTF. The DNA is TGTGCCAGCTCACCACCGGTAGGGGACTATGGCTACACCTTC.